Shown below are 28 T cell receptor beta chains from a single sample sequenced in a study of beta chain features in type 1 diabetes. Isolated RNA was reverse transcribed in full, so expressed TCRB transcripts were sequenced. Generated by immunoSEQ multiplex PCR, the TCRdb table keeps only in-frame clones and is missing some. This sample has 250,000 to 300,000 clones, with under 8.5% found just once. Sequenced sample: central memory CD4+ T cells from blood. Source of these receptors: a woman under 30 in good health.

This clone was counted many times. This chain joins TRBV14 and TRBJ2-7, with no clear D. Germline lookup yields CDR1 SGHDN and CDR2 FVKESK. Trimming took off 4 bases at V and 3 bases at J, with 7 bases between the two ends. The CDR3 contains 12 residues. The CDR3 loop is CASSPTHYEQYF. CDR3 nucleotide sequence: TGTGCCAGCAGCCCTACACACTACGAGCAGTACTTC.

In its sample, this clone was seen a few times. The chain is built from TRBV7-2 and TRBJ1-6; 8 positions agree with TRBD1. CDR3 size: 14 residues. CDR1 is SGHTA and CDR2 is FQGNSA in the germline V gene. The V and J ends lost 2 bases and 10 bases, in that order; junction bases with no gene match: 4. Here the CDR3 DNA reads TGTGCCAGCAGCTTATCAGGGGGCTCGTCACCCCTCCACTTT. Its translation: CASSLSGGSSPLHF.

This chain uses TRBV18 with TRBJ1-1; weak D call: TRBD1 (6 bases). CDR1 and CDR2 from the germline V gene are KGHSH and LQKENI. V dropped 0 bases and J dropped 3 bases, with 8 bases sitting between them. The CDR3 totals 14 residues. CDR3: CASSPPSGDTEAFF. CDR3 coding DNA: TGTGCCAGCTCACCACCCTCAGGGGACACTGAAGCTTTCTTT. The whole variable domain, filled in from reference TRBV18 and TRBJ1-1, reads NAGVMQNPRHLVRRRGQEARLRCSPMKGHSHVYWYRQLPEEGLKFMVYLQKENIIDESGMPKERFSAEFPKEGPSILRIQQVVRGDSAAYFCASSPPSGDTEAFFGQGTRLTVV.

This CDR3 reads CASSQDQYTDTQYF. The CDR3 DNA reads as TGTGCCAGCAGCCAAGACCAATACACAGATACGCAGTATTTT. This chain uses TRBV4-2 with TRBJ2-3; D not resolved. V lost 0 bases and J 2 bases, leaving 6 bases between the germline ends. This CDR3 comprises 14 residues. CDR1 is LGHNA and CDR2 is YNFKEQ in the germline V gene.

This clone was detected only a few times. The chain links TRBV2 to TRBJ2-2, with D possibly TRBD1 on 5 matching bases. This CDR3 has 14 residues. V lost 6 bases and J lost 4, with 12 bases in between. CDR1 and CDR2 from the germline V gene are SNHLY and FYNNEI. The CDR3 DNA follows: TGTGCCAGCAGAGGCAGGGTGGGCACCGGGGAGCTGTTTTTT. Its translation is CASRGRVGTGELFF.

This clone has only a few counts. V is TRBV7-6 and J is TRBJ2-5; D uncertain. This CDR3 has 14 amino acids. V was trimmed by 5 bases and J by 0 bases, leaving 10 bases between them. Germline V lookup: CDR1 SGHVS, CDR2 FNYEAQ. The CDR3 protein is CASSTRANQETQYF. CDR3 nucleotides: TGTGCCAGCAGCACCCGGGCAAACCAAGAGACCCAGTACTTC. Filled out from reference TRBV7-6 and TRBJ2-5, the complete variable domain reads GAGVSQSPRYKVTKRGQDVALRCDPISGHVSLYWYRQALGQGPEFLTYFNYEAQQDKSGLPNDRFSAERPEGSISTLTIQRTEQRDSAMYRCASSTRANQETQYFGPGTRLLVL.

In its sample, this clone was seen a few times. The chain uses TRBV6-5 and TRBJ1-2, with a tentative D call TRBD1 (5 bases). The V and J ends lost 6 bases and 3 bases respectively, with 14 bases between them. This CDR3 spans 14 amino acids. Germline CDR1 reads MNHEY; CDR2 reads SVGAGI. The CDR3 here is CASRWDLSDYGYTF. Written as DNA, the CDR3 is TGTGCCAGCAGGTGGGACTTAAGTGACTATGGCTACACCTTC.

The table lists this clone with a few counts. V usage is TRBV29-1 and J usage is TRBJ1-2, with TRBD1 identical over 10 bases. CDR1 is SQVTM and CDR2 is ANQGSEA in the germline V gene. Losses at the gene ends were 7 bases for V and 10 bases for J; bases not matched to a gene: 9. The CDR3 is made up of 12 amino acids. The CDR3 DNA follows: TGCAGCGCCGAGACAGGGGGCGGCTTCTACACCTTC. It specifies CSAETGGGFYTF.

This clone was detected a few times. The J gene is TRBJ1-1, the V gene TRBV7-2; 12 positions agree with TRBD1. In germline, CDR1 is SGHTA, CDR2 FQGNSA. V dropped 4 bases and J dropped 7; count of bases not matched to a gene: 4. The CDR3 has 14 residues. Here the CDR3 DNA reads TGTGCCAGCAGCTCGGGACAGGGGGCCAATGAAGCTTTCTTT. Translated: CASSSGQGANEAFF.

This clone occurred a few times. V gene TRBV29-1 combines with J gene TRBJ2-3; no definite D call. The CDR3 consists of 12 residues. Germline lookup yields CDR1 SQVTM and CDR2 ANQGSEA. Trimming took 3 bases from V and 3 from J, leaving 7 bases between them. The CDR3 nucleotides read TGCAGCGTTGACCCCAATACAGATACGCAGTATTTT. Encoded protein: CSVDPNTDTQYF.

This clone has only a few counts. The genes are TRBV5-6 and TRBJ2-2; D is unclear. V was shortened by 0 bases and J by 2 bases, with 5 bases between the two germline ends. The CDR3 is made up of 14 amino acids. In germline, CDR1 is SGHDT, CDR2 YYEEEE. Here the CDR3 reads CASSLGANTGELFF. DNA for the CDR3: TGTGCCAGCAGCTTGGGGGCAAACACCGGGGAGCTGTTTTTT.

CDR3 region: CASSLENQETQYF. Here the CDR3 DNA reads TGTGCCAGCAGCTTGGAAAACCAAGAGACCCAGTACTTC. The genes are TRBV5-4 and TRBJ2-5; D unclear. The V gene lost 0 bases and the J gene lost 0 bases, with 3 bases spanning the gap. The germline CDR1 and CDR2 sequences are SGHNT and YYREEE (reference sequence). CDR3 size: 13 residues.

The chain links TRBV25-1 to TRBJ2-1; 9 bases are a match to TRBD2. Germline V gene lookup returns CDR1 MGHDK and CDR2 SYGVNS. CDR3 length equals 15 residues. V lost 3 bases to trimming and J lost 4 bases; unmatched junction nucleotides: 4. CDR3 residues: CASSESLAGYNEQFF. DNA of the CDR3: TGTGCCAGCAGTGAGTCCCTAGCGGGATACAATGAGCAGTTCTTC. Combining the CDR3 with reference TRBV25-1 and TRBJ2-1 gives the whole variable domain EADIYQTPRYLVIGTGKKITLECSQTMGHDKMYWYQQDPGMELHLIHYSYGVNSTEKGDLSSESTVSRIRTEHFPLTLESARPSHTSQYLCASSESLAGYNEQFFGPGTRLTVL.

With regard to this clone: A much larger clone lies a single base off, so this may be a read error. Other DNA sequences in the same sample also yield this CDR3. V and J are TRBV5-6 and TRBJ2-3, with D unclear. The V and J ends lost 4 bases and 2 bases respectively, with 8 bases between them. The CDR3 extends over 13 amino acids. Germline CDR1 SGHDT, CDR2 YYEEEE. CDR3 residues: CASSRRFTDTQYF. The CDR3 coding sequence is TGTGCCAGCAGCCGAAGATTCACAGATACGCAGTATTTT.

The V call is TRBV7-2, the J call TRBJ2-3; no clear D. CDR3 length: 12 amino acids. CDR1 and CDR2 from the germline V gene are SGHTA and FQGNSA. Trimming pared 3 bases from V and 6 bases from J, leaving 7 bases between. For the CDR3, the DNA is TGTGCCAGCAGCTTGGTGAGCGATACGCAGTATTTT. The encoded protein is CASSLVSDTQYF.

V is TRBV30 and J is TRBJ1-2; D remains ambiguous. Trimming stripped 5 bases from V and 3 bases from J, with 13 bases between. The CDR3 extends over 13 amino acids. Germline V lookup: CDR1 GTSNPN, CDR2 SVGIG (reference sequence). CDR3 residues: CAWAPGADYGYTF. CDR3 coding DNA: TGTGCCTGGGCCCCCGGTGCCGACTATGGCTACACCTTC.

The genes are TRBV21-1 and TRBJ2-3; the D call of TRBD2 is as the table states it, not checked on the DNA. TRBV21-1 is marked as a pseudogene. The CDR3 spans 14 residues. The CDR3 loop is CASSKLAGIDTQYF. The CDR3 DNA is TGTGCCAGCAGCAAACTAGCGGGGATAGATACGCAGTATTTT.

A note on this clone: Other DNA sequences from this sample encode an identical CDR3 as well. The gene calls are TRBV20-1 and TRBJ2-7; D is ambiguous. CDR1 is DFQATT, CDR2 SNEGSKA, per germline (reference sequence). With 0 bases removed from V and 4 bases from J, the gap between germline ends came to 4 bases. This CDR3 region has 11 residues. The DNA of the CDR3 is TGCAGTGCTAGAGATTCGTACGAGCAGTACTTC. Its protein is CSARDSYEQYF.

Only a few counts were recorded for this clone. This rearrangement joins TRBV10-3 to TRBJ2-2, with 12 bases fitting TRBD1. V lost 3 bases, J lost 2 bases, and 4 bases stayed unmatched. This CDR3 region has 17 residues. Germline loops: CDR1 ENHRY, CDR2 SYGVKD. The CDR3 DNA sequence: TGTGCCATCAGTGACCCGGGACAGGGGGCTAACACCGGGGAGCTGTTTTTT. It is translated as CAISDPGQGANTGELFF.

The chain carries TRBV7-9 and TRBJ1-2; D gene uncertain. V gave up 1 base and J gave up 5 bases, with 14 bases separating them. Per the germline V gene, CDR1 is SEHNR and CDR2 is FQNEAQ (reference sequence). The CDR3 consists of 15 residues. CDR3 residues: CASSLELGRGYGYTF. The CDR3, as DNA: TGTGCCAGCAGCTTAGAATTGGGCAGAGGTTATGGCTACACCTTC.

V and J are TRBV7-6 and TRBJ2-6; TRBD2 might be the D (5 bases). The V end lost 5 bases, the J end lost 2 bases, and 10 bases lay between the germline ends. The CDR3 length is 15 residues. Germline V gene data show CDR1 as SGHVS and CDR2 as FNYEAQ. CDR3 protein: CASSRGGAGANVLTF. DNA of the CDR3: TGTGCCAGCAGCCGGGGTGGGGCTGGGGCCAACGTCCTGACTTTC.

This chain links TRBV7-9 with TRBJ2-7, with TRBD1 matching 7 bases. The CDR3 contains 14 residues. The V gene end was trimmed by 4 bases and the J gene end by 5 bases; junction bases not matched to a gene: 8. Per germline, CDR1 SEHNR and CDR2 FQNEAQ (reference sequence). CDR3 region: CASSYRDSTDEQYF. In DNA, the CDR3 is TGTGCCAGCAGCTACCGGGACAGTACGGACGAGCAGTACTTC.

The V and J genes are TRBV4-2 and TRBJ2-7; the D is unclear. CDR1 is LGHNA and CDR2 is YNFKEQ in the germline V gene. The CDR3 has 12 residues. Trimming shortened V by 4 bases and J by 4 bases, and 8 bases separated the two germline ends. The CDR3 DNA follows: TGTGCCAGCAGCCTGGTGGGATACGAGCAGTACTTC. It codes for CASSLVGYEQYF.

The chain employs TRBV6-5 and TRBJ1-3; possible D gene TRBD1, 6 bases. The germline V gene encodes CDR1 MNHEY and CDR2 SVGAGI. The CDR3 runs 16 residues. The V gene lost 0 bases and the J gene lost 7 bases, with 16 bases spanning the gap. DNA of the CDR3: TGTGCCAGCAGTTACTCGACGGGACAAAGTATGAACACCATATATTTT. Translating it yields CASSYSTGQSMNTIYF.

This clone was counted a few times. The CDR3 coding sequence is TGTGCCAGCAGCTTGGAGGTCAACACAGATACGCAGTATTTT. The encoded protein is CASSLEVNTDTQYF. This chain joins TRBV11-2 and TRBJ2-3, with D possibly being TRBD2 (5 bases). The length of the CDR3 is 14 residues. Trimming took 3 bases from V and 2 from J, leaving 9 bases between them. The germline V gene has CDR1 SGHAT and CDR2 FQNNGV.

This clone has only a few counts. V and J are TRBV5-1 and TRBJ2-3; D perhaps matches TRBD2 (6 bases). Trimming took off 2 bases at V and 0 bases at J, with 10 bases between the two ends. CDR1 is SGHRS and CDR2 is YFSETQ in the germline V gene. The CDR3 is 15 residues long. CDR3 region: CASSFSGSSTDTQYF. CDR3 nucleotide sequence: TGCGCCAGCAGCTTTAGCGGCTCTAGCACAGATACGCAGTATTTT.

This clone was detected a few times. The chain carries TRBV6-6 and TRBJ1-2, with 7 bases fitting TRBD1. The CDR3 extends over 13 amino acids. Germline V gene data show CDR1 as MNHNY and CDR2 as SVGAGI (reference sequence). V gave up 4 bases and J gave up 5 bases; unmatched junction bases: 4. The CDR3 loop reads CASSSDRVYGYTF. In DNA form, the CDR3 reads TGTGCCAGCAGTTCCGACAGGGTGTATGGCTACACCTTC.

The V and J genes are TRBV18 and TRBJ2-3; D is undetermined. This CDR3 region has 14 residues. The V gene's germline CDR1 is KGHSH and CDR2 LQKENI. V lost 3 bases, J lost 2 bases, and 9 bases lay in between. CDR3 loop: CASSPIQDTDTQYF. The DNA of the CDR3 is TGTGCCAGCTCACCCATTCAAGACACAGATACGCAGTATTTT.